The entry that follows covers one T cell receptor (beta chain) sequence. Its antigen is still unknown. It was with 60 Vbeta and 13 Jbeta primers that the PCR ran. Profiling relied on immunoSEQ multiplex PCR, and the TCRdb table lists in-frame clones only, not all of them. This sample's clone table lists about 60,000 clones. This CDR3 has 13 amino acids. V lost 7 bases and J lost 1; bases outside the gene matches: 3. CDR1 and CDR2 from the germline V gene are MDHEN and SYDVKM. The sample originates from a study of cytomegalovirus exposure and HLA in healthy donors. Study results and caveats: Some TCR beta chains (around 160 of them) were listed as cytomegalovirus-associated. In a later analysis, the majority of CMV-associated beta chains seemingly showed HLA restriction. A missense variant in DCLRE1C was later tied to TCR beta V- and J-gene trimming.

The genes are TRBV28 and TRBJ1-1, with 7 bases aligning to TRBD1. The receptor was isolated from a man between 50 and 59 years old in good health and CMV-seropositive. The sample taken for sequencing was PBMCs. CDR3 sequence: CASIGTANTEAFF. The DNA for the CDR3 is TGTGCCAGCATCGGGACAGCGAACACTGAAGCTTTCTTT.